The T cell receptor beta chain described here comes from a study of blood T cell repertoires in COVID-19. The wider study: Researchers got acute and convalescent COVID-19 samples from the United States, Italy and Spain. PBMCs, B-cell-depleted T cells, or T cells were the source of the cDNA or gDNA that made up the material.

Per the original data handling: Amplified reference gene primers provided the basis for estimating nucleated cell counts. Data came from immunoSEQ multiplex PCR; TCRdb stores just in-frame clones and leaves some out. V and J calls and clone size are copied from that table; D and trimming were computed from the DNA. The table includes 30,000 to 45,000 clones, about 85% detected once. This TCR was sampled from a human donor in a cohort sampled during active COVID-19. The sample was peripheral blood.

This chain's CDR3 is CASSYSGRVFGYTF. The CDR3 DNA reads TGTGCCAGCAGTTACTCGGGCAGGGTGTTTGGCTACACCTTC. The chain uses TRBV6-5 and TRBJ1-2, with D possibly matching TRBD1 (5 bases). The V end lost 0 bases, the J end lost 7 bases, and 12 bases lay between the germline ends. The germline V gene encodes CDR1 MNHEY and CDR2 SVGAGI. The CDR3 is 14 amino acids.